The following is a T cell receptor (beta chain) sequence with its context. Its antigen is currently not known. Per-base quality was not reported, and no clone a single base away is much larger than it. This entry is derived from a study of beta chain features in type 1 diabetes (dated by TCRdb to 2016 to 2019). Study-wide context: Mean age, gender distribution, total cell number and subset yield did not differ between patients and healthy donors. A total of 107,917,701 sorted cells were examined across all samples, and the number of cells per subset was strongly correlated with RNA yield. In the study, TCRB repertoires of sorted circulating CD4+ T cell subsets from recently diagnosed type 1 diabetes patients were compared with those of matched healthy donors. Whereas all 30 or so donors provided naive and central memory subsets, regulatory and stem cell-like memory subsets were isolated from just 8 patients and about 8 healthy donors.

V trim: 6 bases; J trim: 0 bases; unmatched bases: 10. The CDR3 runs 16 amino acids, cysteine and phenylalanine included. Here the CDR3 DNA is all that survives: 48 bases in frame from base 1. CDR1 and CDR2 are drawn from the germline V gene: MDHEN, SYDVKM. The entire amount of isolated RNA was reverse transcribed using the High Capacity cDNA Reverse Transcription Kit, so the sequenced TCRB transcripts were expressed ones. Naive, central memory and regulatory T cell samples underwent deep immunoSEQ sequencing, averaging about 3.57 million total reads per sample. Sorted cells were lysed in RLT buffer and RNA was extracted with DNase-treated RNeasy Micro or Mini kits, depending on cell number. Each cell subset was processed on its own to prevent cross-contamination, while patient and healthy donor samples were processed together. The immunoSEQ multiplex PCR was used to amplify TCRB sequences from cDNA, yielding 87-bp fragments that span the CDR3 region. Amplicons were sequenced on the Illumina HiSeq platform. The study's own analysis went as follows. Synthetic template baselines were used to correct PCR bias computationally, reads within Hamming distance 2 were collapsed together, and singletons that could not be merged were discarded. Reads were aligned against IMGT to assign V, D and J genes, CDR3 length and insertions or deletions at six rearrangement sites. Within each subset, clonotype counts were normalized to sorted cell number, and only after that were true diversity and Gini coefficients computed with the tcR R package. The overlap coefficient, calculated on TCRB nucleotide sequences, was used to quantify repertoire sharing. Out-of-frame TCRB sequences from naive cells were analyzed as a proxy for the pre-selection repertoire. The clones in this table, taken by TCRdb from immuneACCESS, are in-frame only. Not every clone is retained; where verified, under half of the shortfall comes from an unresolved V gene, and the cause of the rest is unknown. V, J and clone size derive from that table, while D and trimming were established from the DNA sequence. Within this sample are a few hundred thousand clones, with about 15% of them counted one time only. The ten most abundant clones make up under 0.02% of the sample.

Summary of the overall study and its limitations: Because cDNA rather than genomic DNA was sequenced, highly expressing activated cells could have been over-represented, although no difference in activation and CD3 levels was found between groups. At VDJ recombination sites, patients with type 1 diabetes made fewer insertions and deleted more nucleotides, a pattern implying thymic rearrangement abnormalities. Naive, central memory and regulatory TCRB repertoires appeared to be more similar among patients than among healthy donors. Type 1 diabetes patients showed a moderate but significant shortening of TCRB CDR3 length in all four CD4+ subsets. HLA sub-analyses involved small numbers of individuals, so any influence of HLA type on TCRB rearrangement remained unresolved. PCR might favor shorter templates, but patient and control samples were amplified and corrected together, so any skew would affect both groups equally.

A single peripheral blood draw of about 116 mL on average was collected from each donor into heparinised tubes. Using a panel that included CD45RO, CCR7, CD25, CD127, CD95 and CD27, naive, central memory, regulatory and stem cell-like memory CD4+ T cells were sorted on a BD FACSAria II. A purity above 98% was achieved for all sorted populations. PBMCs were isolated immediately by Lymphoprep density gradient centrifugation and stained directly without culture. So that batch effects would be minimized, each experiment stained and sorted samples in pairs, pairing one healthy donor with one patient. The rearrangement combines TRBV28 with TRBJ1-1, with 7 bases matching TRBD1. The specimen was naive CD4+ T cells from blood. The cell subset or site label for this specimen denotes: true naive CD4+ T cells. The receptor comes from a woman between 18 and 29 years old in good health. The sequence in DNA is TGTGCCAGCAGCGCCTCGACAGGGCCAGTGAACACTGAAGCTTTCTTT. It encodes CASSASTGPVNTEAFF.